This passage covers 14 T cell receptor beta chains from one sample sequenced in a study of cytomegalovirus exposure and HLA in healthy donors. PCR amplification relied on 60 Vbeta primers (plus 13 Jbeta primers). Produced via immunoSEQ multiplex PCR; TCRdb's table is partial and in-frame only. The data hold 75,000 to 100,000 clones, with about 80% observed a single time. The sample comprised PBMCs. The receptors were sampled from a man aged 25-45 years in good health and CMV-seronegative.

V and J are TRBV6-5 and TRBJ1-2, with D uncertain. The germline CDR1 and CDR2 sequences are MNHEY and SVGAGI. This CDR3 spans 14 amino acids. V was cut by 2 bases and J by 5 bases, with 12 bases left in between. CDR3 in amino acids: CASSYGRADYGYTF. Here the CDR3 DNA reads TGTGCCAGCAGTTACGGGCGGGCGGATTATGGCTACACCTTC.

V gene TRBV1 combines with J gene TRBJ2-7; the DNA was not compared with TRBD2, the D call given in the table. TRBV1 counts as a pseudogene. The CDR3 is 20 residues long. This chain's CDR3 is CTSSQDGTSGRMPDGSEQYV. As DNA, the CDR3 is TGCACCAGCAGCCAAGATGGCACTAGCGGGAGGATGCCCGACGGAAGCGAGCAGTACGTC.

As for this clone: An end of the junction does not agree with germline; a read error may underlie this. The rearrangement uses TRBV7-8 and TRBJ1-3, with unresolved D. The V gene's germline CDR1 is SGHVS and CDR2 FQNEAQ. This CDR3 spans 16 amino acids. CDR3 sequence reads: CASSPHLRDQTNTVYF. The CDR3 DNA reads TGTGCCAGCAGCCCCCATCTTCGGGATCAGACAAACACCGTATATTTT.

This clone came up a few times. The CDR3 loop is CASSGRTGGNEKLFF. CDR3 coding DNA: TGTGCCAGCAGTGGGCGGACAGGGGGCAATGAAAAACTGTTTTTT. This sequence joins TRBV6-5 and TRBJ1-4, with 11 bases fitting TRBD1. The CDR3 consists of 15 residues. Germline V gives CDR1 MNHEY, CDR2 SVGAGI. V dropped 5 bases and J dropped 5; count of bases not matched to a gene: 4.

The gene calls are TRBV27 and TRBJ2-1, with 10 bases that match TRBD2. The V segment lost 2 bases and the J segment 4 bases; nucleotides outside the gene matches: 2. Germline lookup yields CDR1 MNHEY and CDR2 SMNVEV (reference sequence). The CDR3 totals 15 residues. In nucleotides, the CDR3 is TGTGCCAGCAGTTTAGGGACTAGCGTATACAATGAGCAGTTCTTC. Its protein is CASSLGTSVYNEQFF.

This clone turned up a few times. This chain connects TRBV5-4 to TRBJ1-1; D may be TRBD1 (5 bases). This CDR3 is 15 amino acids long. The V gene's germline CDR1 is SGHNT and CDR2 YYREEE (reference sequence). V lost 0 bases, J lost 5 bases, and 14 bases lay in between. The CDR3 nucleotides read TGTGCCAGCAGCTTGGTTCGGGGGATGGGGACTGAAGCTTTCTTT. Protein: CASSLVRGMGTEAFF.

This CDR3 is CASSSQDRGLSSYNEQFF. The CDR3 coding sequence is TGTGCCAGCAGCTCCCAAGACAGGGGGCTTAGCTCCTACAATGAGCAGTTCTTC. The genes are TRBV7-9 and TRBJ2-1; 10 bases fit TRBD1. With 4 bases clipped from V and 0 bases from J, the junction kept 9 bases outside the gene matches. CDR3 length equals 18 residues. Germline values: CDR1 SEHNR, CDR2 FQNEAQ (reference sequence).

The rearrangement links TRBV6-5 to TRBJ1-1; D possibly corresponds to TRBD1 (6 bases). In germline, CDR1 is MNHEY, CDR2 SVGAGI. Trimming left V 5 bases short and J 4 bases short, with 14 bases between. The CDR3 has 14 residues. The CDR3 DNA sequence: TGTGCCAGCAGTGCCGACGGGGGGCCCACTGAAGCTTTCTTT. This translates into CASSADGGPTEAFF.

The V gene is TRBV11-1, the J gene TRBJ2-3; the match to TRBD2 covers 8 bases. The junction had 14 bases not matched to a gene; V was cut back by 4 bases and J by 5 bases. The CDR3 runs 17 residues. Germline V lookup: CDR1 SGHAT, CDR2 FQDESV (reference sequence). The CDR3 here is CASSSAGSGRWVDTQYF. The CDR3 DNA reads TGTGCCAGCAGCTCCGCAGGAAGCGGGAGATGGGTAGATACGCAGTATTTT.

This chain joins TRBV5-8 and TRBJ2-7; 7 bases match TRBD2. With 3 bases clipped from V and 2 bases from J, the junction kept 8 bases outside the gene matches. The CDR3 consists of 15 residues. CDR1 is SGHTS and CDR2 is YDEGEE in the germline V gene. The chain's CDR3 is CASSSERDSTYEQYV. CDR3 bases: TGTGCCAGCAGCTCTGAGCGGGACTCTACCTACGAGCAGTACGTC.

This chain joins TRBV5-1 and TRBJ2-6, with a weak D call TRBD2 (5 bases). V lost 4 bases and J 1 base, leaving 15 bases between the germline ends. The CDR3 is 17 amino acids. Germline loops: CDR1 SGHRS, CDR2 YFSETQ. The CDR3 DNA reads TGCGCCAGCAGCCTGCCCAAAAGAGGGTCTGGGGCCAACGTCCTGACTTTC. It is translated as CASSLPKRGSGANVLTF.

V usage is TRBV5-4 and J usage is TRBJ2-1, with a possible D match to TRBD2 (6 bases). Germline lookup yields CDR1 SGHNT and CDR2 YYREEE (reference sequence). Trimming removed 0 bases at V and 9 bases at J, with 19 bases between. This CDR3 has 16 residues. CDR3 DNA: TGTGCCAGCAGCTTGGGATCGGGCGGGATGCGGAGTGAGCAGTTCTTC. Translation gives CASSLGSGGMRSEQFF.

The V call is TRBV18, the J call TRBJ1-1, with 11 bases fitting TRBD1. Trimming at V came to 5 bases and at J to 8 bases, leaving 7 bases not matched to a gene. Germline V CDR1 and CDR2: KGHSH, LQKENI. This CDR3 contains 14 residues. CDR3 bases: TGTGCCAGCTCATCAGGACAGGGGGCAACCGAAGCTTTCTTT. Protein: CASSSGQGATEAFF. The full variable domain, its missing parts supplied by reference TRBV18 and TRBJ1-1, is NAGVMQNPRHLVRRRGQEARLRCSPMKGHSHVYWYRQLPEEGLKFMVYLQKENIIDESGMPKERFSAEFPKEGPSILRIQQVVRGDSAAYFCASSSGQGATEAFFGQGTRLTVV.

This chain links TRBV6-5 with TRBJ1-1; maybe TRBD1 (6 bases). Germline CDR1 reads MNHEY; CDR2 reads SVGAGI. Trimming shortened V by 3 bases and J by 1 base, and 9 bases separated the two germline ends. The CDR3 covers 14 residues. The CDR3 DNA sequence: TGTGCCAGCAGTTATAGGGGGGGGAACACTGAAGCTTTCTTT. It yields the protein CASSYRGGNTEAFF.